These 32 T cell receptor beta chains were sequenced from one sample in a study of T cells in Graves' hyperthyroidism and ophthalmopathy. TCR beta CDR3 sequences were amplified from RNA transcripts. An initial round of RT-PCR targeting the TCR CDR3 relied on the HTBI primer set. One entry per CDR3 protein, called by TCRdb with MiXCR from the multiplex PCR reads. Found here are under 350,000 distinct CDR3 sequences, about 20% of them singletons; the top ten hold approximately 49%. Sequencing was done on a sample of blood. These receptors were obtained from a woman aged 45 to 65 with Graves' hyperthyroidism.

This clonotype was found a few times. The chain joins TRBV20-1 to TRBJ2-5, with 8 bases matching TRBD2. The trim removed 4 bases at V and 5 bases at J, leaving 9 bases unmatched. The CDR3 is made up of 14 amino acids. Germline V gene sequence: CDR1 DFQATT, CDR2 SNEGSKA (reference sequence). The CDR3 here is CSATSSGRRETQYF. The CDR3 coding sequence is TGCAGTGCTACATCTAGCGGGCGGAGGGAGACCCAGTACTTC.

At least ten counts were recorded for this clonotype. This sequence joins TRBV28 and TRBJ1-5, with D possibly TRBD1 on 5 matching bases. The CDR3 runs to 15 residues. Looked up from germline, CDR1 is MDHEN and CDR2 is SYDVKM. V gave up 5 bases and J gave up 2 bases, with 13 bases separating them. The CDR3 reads CASSPLAGGNQPQHF. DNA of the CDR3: TGTGCCAGCAGTCCTCTGGCGGGGGGCAATCAGCCCCAGCATTTT.

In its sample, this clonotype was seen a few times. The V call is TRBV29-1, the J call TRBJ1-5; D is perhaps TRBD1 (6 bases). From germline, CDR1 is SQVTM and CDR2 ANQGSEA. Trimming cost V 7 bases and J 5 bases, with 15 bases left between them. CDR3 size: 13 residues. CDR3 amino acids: CSARGGVDQPQHF. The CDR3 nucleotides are TGCAGCGCAAGGGGGGGGGTTGATCAGCCCCAGCATTTT.

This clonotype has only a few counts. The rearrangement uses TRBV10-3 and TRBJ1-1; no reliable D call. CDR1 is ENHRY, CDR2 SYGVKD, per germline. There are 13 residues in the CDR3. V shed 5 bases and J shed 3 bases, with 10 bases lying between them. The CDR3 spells CAISLEKDTEAFF. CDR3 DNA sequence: TGTGCCATCAGTCTGGAGAAGGACACTGAAGCTTTCTTT.

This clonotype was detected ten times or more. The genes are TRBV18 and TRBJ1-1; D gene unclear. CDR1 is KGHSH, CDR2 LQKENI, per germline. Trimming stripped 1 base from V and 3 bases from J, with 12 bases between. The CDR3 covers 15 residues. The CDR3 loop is CASSPLKGKDTEAFF. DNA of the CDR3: TGTGCCAGCTCACCACTGAAGGGAAAAGACACTGAAGCTTTCTTT.

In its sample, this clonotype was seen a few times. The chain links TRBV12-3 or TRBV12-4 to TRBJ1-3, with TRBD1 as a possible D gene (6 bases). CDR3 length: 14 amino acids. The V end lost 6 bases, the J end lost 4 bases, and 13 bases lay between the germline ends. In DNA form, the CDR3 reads TGTGCCAGCAGGCGACAGGCGGAAGGAAACACCATATATTTT. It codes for CASRRQAEGNTIYF.

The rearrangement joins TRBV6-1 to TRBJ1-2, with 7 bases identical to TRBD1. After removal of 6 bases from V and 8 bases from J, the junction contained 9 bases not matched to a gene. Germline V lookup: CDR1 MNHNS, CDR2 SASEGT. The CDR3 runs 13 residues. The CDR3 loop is CASSLDRAGGYTF. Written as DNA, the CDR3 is TGTGCCAGCAGCCTTGACAGGGCGGGAGGCTACACCTTC.

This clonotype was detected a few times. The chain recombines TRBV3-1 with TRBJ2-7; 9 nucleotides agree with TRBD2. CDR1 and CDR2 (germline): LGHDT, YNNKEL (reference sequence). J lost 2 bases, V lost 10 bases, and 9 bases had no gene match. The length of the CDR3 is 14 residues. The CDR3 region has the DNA TGTGCCACCCAAGCGGGAGGAAGGACCTACGAGCAGTACTTC. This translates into CATQAGGRTYEQYF.

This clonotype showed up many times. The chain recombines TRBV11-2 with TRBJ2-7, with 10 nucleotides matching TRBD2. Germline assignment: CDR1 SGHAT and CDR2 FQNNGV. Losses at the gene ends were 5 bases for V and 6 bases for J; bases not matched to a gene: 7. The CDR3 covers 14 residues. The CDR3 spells CASSLSGGEGEQYF. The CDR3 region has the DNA TGTGCCAGCAGCCTGAGCGGGGGGGAAGGCGAGCAGTACTTC. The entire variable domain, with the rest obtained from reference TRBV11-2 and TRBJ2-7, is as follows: EAGVAQSPRYKIIEKRQSVAFWCNPISGHATLYWYQQILGQGPKLLIQFQNNGVVDDSQLPKDRFSAERLKGVDSTLKIQPAKLEDSAVYLCASSLSGGEGEQYFGPGTRLTVT.

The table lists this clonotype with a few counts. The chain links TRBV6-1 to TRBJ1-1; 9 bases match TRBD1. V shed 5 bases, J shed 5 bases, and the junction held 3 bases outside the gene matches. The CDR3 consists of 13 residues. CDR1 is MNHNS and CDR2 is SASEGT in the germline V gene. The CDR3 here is CASSHRGLTEAFF. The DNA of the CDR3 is TGTGCCAGCAGTCACAGGGGGCTGACTGAAGCTTTCTTT.

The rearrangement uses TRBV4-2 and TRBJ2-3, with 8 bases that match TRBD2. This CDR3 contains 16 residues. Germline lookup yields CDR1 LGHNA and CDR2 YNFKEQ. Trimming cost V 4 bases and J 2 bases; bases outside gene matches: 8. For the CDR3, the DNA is TGTGCCAGCAGCCCAGCCCCCGGGGGGGCCACAGATACGCAGTATTTT. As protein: CASSPAPGGATDTQYF.

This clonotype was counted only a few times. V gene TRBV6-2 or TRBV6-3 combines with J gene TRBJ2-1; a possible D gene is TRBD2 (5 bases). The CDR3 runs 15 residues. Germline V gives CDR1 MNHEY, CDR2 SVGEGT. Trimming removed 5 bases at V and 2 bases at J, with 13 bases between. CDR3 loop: CASSDEGSTYNEQFF. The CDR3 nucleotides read TGTGCCAGCAGTGACGAGGGCAGTACCTACAATGAGCAGTTCTTC.

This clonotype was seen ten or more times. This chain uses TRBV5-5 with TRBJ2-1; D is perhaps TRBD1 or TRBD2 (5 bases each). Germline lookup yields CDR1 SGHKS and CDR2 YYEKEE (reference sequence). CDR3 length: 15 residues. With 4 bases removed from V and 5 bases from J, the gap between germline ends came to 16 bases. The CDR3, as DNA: TGTGCCAGCAGCCTCTTCGTCAGGGACGACAATGAGCAGTTCTTC. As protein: CASSLFVRDDNEQFF.

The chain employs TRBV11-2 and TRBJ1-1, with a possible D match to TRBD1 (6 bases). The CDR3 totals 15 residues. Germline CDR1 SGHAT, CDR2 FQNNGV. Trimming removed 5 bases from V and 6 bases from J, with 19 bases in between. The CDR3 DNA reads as TGTGCCAGCAGCACCTGGGACACCCTGCGCCCTGAAGCTTTCTTT. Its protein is CASSTWDTLRPEAFF. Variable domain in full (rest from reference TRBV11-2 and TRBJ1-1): EAGVAQSPRYKIIEKRQSVAFWCNPISGHATLYWYQQILGQGPKLLIQFQNNGVVDDSQLPKDRFSAERLKGVDSTLKIQPAKLEDSAVYLCASSTWDTLRPEAFFGQGTRLTVV.

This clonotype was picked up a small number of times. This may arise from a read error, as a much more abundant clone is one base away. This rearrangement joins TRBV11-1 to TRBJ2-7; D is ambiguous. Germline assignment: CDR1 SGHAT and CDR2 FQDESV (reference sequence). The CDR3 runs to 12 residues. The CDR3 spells CASSPSSYGQYF. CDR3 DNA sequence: TGTGCCAGCAGCCCAAGTAGCTACGGGCAGTACTTC.

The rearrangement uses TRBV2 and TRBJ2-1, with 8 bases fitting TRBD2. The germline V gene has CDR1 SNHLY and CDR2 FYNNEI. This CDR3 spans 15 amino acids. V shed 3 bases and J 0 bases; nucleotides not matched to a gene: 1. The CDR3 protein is CASSDRGGSYNEQFF. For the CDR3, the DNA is TGTGCCAGCAGTGATCGGGGGGGCTCCTACAATGAGCAGTTCTTC.

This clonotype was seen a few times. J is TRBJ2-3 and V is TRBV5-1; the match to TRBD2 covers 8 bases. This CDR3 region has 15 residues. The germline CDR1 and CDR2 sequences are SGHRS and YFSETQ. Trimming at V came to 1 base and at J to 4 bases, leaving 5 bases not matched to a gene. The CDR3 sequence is CASSLSGSMADTQYF. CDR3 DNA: TGCGCCAGCAGCTTGAGCGGGAGTATGGCAGATACGCAGTATTTT.

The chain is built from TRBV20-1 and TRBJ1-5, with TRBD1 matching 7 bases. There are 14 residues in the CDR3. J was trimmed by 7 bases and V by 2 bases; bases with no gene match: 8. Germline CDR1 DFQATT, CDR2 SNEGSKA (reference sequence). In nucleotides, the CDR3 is TGCAGTGCTAGACAGAACAGGGGAAGCCAGCCCCAGCATTTT. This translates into CSARQNRGSQPQHF.

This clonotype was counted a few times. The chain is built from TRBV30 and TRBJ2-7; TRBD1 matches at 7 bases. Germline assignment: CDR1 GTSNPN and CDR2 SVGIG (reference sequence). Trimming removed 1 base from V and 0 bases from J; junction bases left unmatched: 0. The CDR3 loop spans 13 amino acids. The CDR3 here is CAWSGTGSYEQYF. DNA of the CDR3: TGTGCCTGGAGTGGGACAGGCTCCTACGAGCAGTACTTC.

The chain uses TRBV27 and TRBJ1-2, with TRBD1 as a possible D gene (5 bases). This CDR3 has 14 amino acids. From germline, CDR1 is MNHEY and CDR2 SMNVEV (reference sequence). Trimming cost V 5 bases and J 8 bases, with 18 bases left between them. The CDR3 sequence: CASSQDRDSLGYTF. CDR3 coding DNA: TGTGCCAGCAGTCAGGACCGGGACTCCTTGGGCTACACCTTC.

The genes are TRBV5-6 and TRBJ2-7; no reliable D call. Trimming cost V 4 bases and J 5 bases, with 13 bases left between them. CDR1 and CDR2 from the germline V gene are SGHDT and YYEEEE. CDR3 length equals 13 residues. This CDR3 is CASSLLPQDEQYF. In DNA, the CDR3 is TGTGCCAGCAGCCTACTGCCCCAGGACGAGCAGTACTTC.

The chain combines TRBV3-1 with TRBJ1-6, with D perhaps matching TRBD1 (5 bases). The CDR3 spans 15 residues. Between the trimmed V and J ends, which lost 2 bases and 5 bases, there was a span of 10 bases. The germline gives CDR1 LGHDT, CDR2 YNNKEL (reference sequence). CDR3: CASSQSLGDNSPLHF. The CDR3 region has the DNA TGTGCCAGCAGCCAATCCCTGGGGGATAATTCACCCCTCCACTTT.

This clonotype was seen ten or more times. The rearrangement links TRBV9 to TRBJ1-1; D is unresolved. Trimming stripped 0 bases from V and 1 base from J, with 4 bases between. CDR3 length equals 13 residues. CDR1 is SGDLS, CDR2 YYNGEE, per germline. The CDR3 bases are TGTGCCAGCAGCGTAGGCCCGAACACTGAAGCTTTCTTT. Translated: CASSVGPNTEAFF.

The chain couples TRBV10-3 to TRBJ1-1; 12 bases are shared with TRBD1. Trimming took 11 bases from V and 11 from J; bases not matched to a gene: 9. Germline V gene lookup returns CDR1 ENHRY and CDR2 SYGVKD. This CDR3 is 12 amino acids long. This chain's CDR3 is CASGQGAVGAFF. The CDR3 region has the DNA TGTGCCTCGGGACAGGGGGCGGTAGGGGCTTTCTTT.

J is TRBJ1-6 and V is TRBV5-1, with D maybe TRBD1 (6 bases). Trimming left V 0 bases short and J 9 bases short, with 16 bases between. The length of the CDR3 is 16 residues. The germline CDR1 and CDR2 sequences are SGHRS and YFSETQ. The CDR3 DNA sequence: TGCGCCAGCAGCTTGGTTGGGCGGGGGCTCGGTTCACCCCTCCACTTT. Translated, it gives CASSLVGRGLGSPLHF.

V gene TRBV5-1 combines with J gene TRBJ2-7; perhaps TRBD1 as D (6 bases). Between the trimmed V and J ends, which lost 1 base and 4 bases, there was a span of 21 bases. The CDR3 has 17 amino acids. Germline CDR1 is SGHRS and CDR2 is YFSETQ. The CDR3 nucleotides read TGCGCCAGCAGCTTGACCCAGCCGGGACCAGGGGTATACGAGCAGTACTTC. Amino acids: CASSLTQPGPGVYEQYF.

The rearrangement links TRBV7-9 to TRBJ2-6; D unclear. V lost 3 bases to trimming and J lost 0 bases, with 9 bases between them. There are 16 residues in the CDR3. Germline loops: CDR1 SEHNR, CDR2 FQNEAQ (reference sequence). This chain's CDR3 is CASSFPVSSGANVLTF. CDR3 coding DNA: TGTGCCAGCAGCTTTCCGGTGAGCTCTGGGGCCAACGTCCTGACTTTC.

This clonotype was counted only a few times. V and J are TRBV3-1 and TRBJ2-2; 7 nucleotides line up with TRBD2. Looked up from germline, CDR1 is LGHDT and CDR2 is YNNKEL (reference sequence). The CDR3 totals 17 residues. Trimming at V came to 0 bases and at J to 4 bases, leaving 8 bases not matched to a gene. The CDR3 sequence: CASSQDPRGGPTGELFF. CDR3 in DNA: TGTGCCAGCAGCCAAGATCCACGGGGAGGGCCCACCGGGGAGCTGTTTTTT. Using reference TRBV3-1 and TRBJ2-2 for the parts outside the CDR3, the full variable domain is DTAVSQTPKYLVTQMGNDKSIKCEQNLGHDTMYWYKQDSKKFLKIMFSYNNKELIINETVPNRFSPKSPDKAHLNLHINSLELGDSAVYFCASSQDPRGGPTGELFFGEGSRLTVL.

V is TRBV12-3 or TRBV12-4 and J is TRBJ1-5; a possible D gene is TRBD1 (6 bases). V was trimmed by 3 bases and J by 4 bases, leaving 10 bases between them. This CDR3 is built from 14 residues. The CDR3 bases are TGTGCCAGCAGTTTGACAGGACTTAATCAGCCCCAGCATTTT. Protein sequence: CASSLTGLNQPQHF.

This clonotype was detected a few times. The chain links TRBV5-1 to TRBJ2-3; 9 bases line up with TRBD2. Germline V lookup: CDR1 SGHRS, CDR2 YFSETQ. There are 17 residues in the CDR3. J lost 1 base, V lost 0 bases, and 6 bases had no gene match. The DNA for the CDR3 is TGCGCCAGCAGCTTGGAGCCTAGCGGGACCGGCACAGATACGCAGTATTTT. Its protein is CASSLEPSGTGTDTQYF.

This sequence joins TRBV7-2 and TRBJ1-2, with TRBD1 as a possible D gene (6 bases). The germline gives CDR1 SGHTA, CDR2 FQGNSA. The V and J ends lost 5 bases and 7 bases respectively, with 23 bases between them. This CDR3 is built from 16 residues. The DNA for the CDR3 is TGTGCCAGCAGCCCCGGCCGAACAGGGTATCCCTCTGGCTACACCTTC. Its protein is CASSPGRTGYPSGYTF. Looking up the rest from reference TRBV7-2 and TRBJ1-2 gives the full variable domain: GAGVSQSPSNKVTEKGKDVELRCDPISGHTALYWYRQSLGQGLEFLIYFQGNSAPDKSGLPSDRFSAERTGGSVSTLTIQRTQQEDSAVYLCASSPGRTGYPSGYTFGSGTRLTVV.

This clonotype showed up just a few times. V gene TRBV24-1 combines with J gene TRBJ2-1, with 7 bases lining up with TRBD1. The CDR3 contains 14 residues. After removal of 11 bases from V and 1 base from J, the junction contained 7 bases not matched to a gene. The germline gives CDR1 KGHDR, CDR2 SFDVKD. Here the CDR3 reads CAKTRGTSYNEQFF. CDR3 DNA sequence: TGTGCCAAAACCAGGGGGACGTCCTACAATGAGCAGTTCTTC.